This T cell receptor (beta chain) was documented in a study of T cells in Graves' hyperthyroidism and ophthalmopathy. Each diagnosis drew on symptoms, thyroxine, TRAb, thyroid ultrasound and orbital computed tomography findings. General study results and limits: Researchers found most expanded thyroid clonotypes above 0.001 in blood as well.

This clonotype was counted ten times or more. The antigen remains undetermined. RNA transcripts were the template for amplifying TCR beta CDR3 regions. When the TCR CDR3 underwent first-round RT-PCR, the HTBI primer set was used. TCRdb re-called the multiplex PCR reads with MiXCR, one entry per CDR3 protein. This sample has around 700,000 distinct CDR3 sequences, with 18% found just once. V lost 0 bases, J lost 3 bases, and 3 bases stayed unmatched. The CDR3 is 15 amino acids. The germline CDR1 and CDR2 sequences are MNHNS and SASEGT. The TCR originated in a woman between 50 and 59 years old with Graves' hyperthyroidism that later progressed to Graves' ophthalmopathy. This chain uses TRBV6-1 with TRBJ2-7; 9 nucleotides match TRBD1. Sequencing was done on a sample of blood. The CDR3, as DNA: TGTGCCAGCAGTGAAGCGGTGGGACAGGGCTACGAGCAGTACTTC. Its translation: CASSEAVGQGYEQYF.